Described below is a single T cell receptor (beta chain) sequence and its context. The antigen is not known. Trimming removed 5 bases from V and 7 bases from J, with 20 bases in between. The CDR3 consists of 16 residues. The V gene's germline CDR1 is SGHVS and CDR2 FNYEAQ. This record comes from a study of cytomegalovirus exposure and HLA in healthy donors. Broader study findings: Using a false discovery rate of 0.05, a later analysis showed that about 16,000 TCR beta sequences were associated with HLA alleles.

The study ran its PCR with 60 Vbeta and 13 Jbeta primers. In the source study's methods: The count from a later analysis was about 80 million unique TCR beta chains, about 10 million of them shared. Measured with immunoSEQ multiplex PCR; TCRdb has only the in-frame clones, and not every one. The DNA was the basis for D and trimming; V, J and clone size are from that table. There are some 200,000 clones in the sample; roughly 80% occur only once, and 1.5% to 2% lies in the top ten. V usage is TRBV7-6 and J usage is TRBJ1-4, with D maybe TRBD1 (6 bases). This clonotype was sampled from a woman aged 18 to 35 in good health and CMV-seronegative. Input material: PBMCs. The CDR3 nucleotides read TGTGCCAGCAGCCGCACCCCAGGGGTGGGGAGTGAAAAACTGTTTTTT. It is translated as CASSRTPGVGSEKLFF.